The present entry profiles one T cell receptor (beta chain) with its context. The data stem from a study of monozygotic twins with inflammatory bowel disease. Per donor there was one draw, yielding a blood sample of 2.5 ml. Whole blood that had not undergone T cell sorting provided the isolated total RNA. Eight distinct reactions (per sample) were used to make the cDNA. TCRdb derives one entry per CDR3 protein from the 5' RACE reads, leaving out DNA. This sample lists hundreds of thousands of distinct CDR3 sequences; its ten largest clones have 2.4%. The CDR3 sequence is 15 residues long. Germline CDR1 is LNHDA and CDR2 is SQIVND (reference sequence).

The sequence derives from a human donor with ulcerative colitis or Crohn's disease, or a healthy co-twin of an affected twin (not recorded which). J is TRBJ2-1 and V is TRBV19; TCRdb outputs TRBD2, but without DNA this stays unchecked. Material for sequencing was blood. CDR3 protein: CASSRLAVPYNEQFF.